In this sample, the clone carrying this TCR beta chain turned up once. These data are taken from a study of blood T cell repertoires in COVID-19. On the study more broadly: Collection of acute and convalescent COVID-19 samples took place in the United States, Italy and Spain. Sample material is recorded as cDNA or gDNA derived from T cells, B-cell-depleted T cells, or PBMCs.

Trimming stripped 3 bases from V and 9 bases from J, with 14 bases between. The CDR3 consists of 13 residues. Germline CDR1 LNHDA, CDR2 SQIVND (reference sequence). Method: immunoSEQ multiplex PCR; TCRdb's copy keeps in-frame clones and lacks some. Of under 95,000 clones detected, 88% appear once; the ten largest clones hold around 40%. This clonotype originated in a human donor in a cohort sampled during active COVID-19. Sequenced sample: peripheral blood. The chain joins TRBV19 to TRBJ1-2; maybe TRBD1 (5 bases). The CDR3 bases are TGTGCCAGTAGTATGTTACAGGTGTCTCGCTACACCTTC. Encoded protein: CASSMLQVSRYTF.